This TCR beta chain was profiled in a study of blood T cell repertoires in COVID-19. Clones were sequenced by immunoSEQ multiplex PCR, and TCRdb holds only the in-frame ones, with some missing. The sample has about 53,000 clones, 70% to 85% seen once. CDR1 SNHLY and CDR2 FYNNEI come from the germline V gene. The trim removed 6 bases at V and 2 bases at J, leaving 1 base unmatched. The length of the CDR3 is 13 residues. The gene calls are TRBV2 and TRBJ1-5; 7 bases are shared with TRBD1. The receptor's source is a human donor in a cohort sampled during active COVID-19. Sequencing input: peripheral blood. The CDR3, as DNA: TGTGCCAGCAGGGGGACAGGCAATCAGCCCCAGCATTTT. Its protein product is CASRGTGNQPQHF.